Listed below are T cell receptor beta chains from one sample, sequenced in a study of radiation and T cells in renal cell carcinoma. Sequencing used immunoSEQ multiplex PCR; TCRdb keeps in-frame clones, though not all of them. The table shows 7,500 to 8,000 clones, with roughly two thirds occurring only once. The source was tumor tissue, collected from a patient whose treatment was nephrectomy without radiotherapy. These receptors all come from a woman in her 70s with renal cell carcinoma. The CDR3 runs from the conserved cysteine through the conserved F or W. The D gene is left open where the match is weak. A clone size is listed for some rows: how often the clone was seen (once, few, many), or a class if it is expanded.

CDR3nt: TGTGCCAGCTCACCGGACATGGGGCAAGGTGGAAACACCATATATTTT; CDR3aa: CASSPDMGQGGNTIYF; j_gene: TRBJ1-3; v_gene: TRBV18; d_gene: NA; abundance: NA
CDR3nt: TGTGCCAGCAGCTTAGTGGGGGGGACCTCACCCCTCCACTTT; CDR3aa: CASSLVGGTSPLHF; j_gene: TRBJ1-6; v_gene: TRBV7-2; d_gene: NA; abundance: NA
CDR3nt: TGTGCCATCAGTGACGGCGGGGCTAATGGCTACACCTTC; CDR3aa: CAISDGGANGYTF; j_gene: TRBJ1-2; v_gene: TRBV10-3; d_gene: NA; abundance: NA
CDR3nt: TGTGCCAGCCGGGGGCTCTCGAGGGAGACCCAGTACTTC; CDR3aa: CASRGLSRETQYF; j_gene: TRBJ2-5; v_gene: TRBV6-6; d_gene: NA; abundance: NA
CDR3nt: TGCGCCAGCAGCCGTGACAGTGTCTACAATGAGCAGTTCTTC; CDR3aa: CASSRDSVYNEQFF; j_gene: TRBJ2-1; v_gene: TRBV5-1; d_gene: NA; abundance: NA
CDR3nt: TGTGCCAGCTCACCTAACGGCCGGGGGGAAGAGACCCAGTACTTC; CDR3aa: CASSPNGRGEETQYF; j_gene: TRBJ2-5; v_gene: TRBV18; d_gene: TRBD2; abundance: NA
CDR3nt: TGTGCCAGCAGCAACAGGGGCCAGGGCACTGAAGCTTTCTTT; CDR3aa: CASSNRGQGTEAFF; j_gene: TRBJ1-1; v_gene: TRBV2; d_gene: TRBD1; abundance: NA
CDR3nt: TGTGCCTGGAGCTACGACACTGAAGCTTTCTTT; CDR3aa: CAWSYDTEAFF; j_gene: TRBJ1-1; v_gene: TRBV30; d_gene: NA; abundance: NA
CDR3nt: TGTGCCAGCAGCTCTGGGGGGGGAGGGAGCAATCAGCCCCAGCATTTT; CDR3aa: CASSSGGGGSNQPQHF; j_gene: TRBJ1-5; v_gene: TRBV5-8; d_gene: NA; abundance: NA
CDR3nt: TGTGCCAGCAGCGGAACAGGAGCCCAGCCCCAGCATTTT; CDR3aa: CASSGTGAQPQHF; j_gene: TRBJ1-5; v_gene: TRBV9; d_gene: NA; abundance: NA
CDR3nt: TGTGCCAGCAGCTCTACCGGGACAGGGAGGGCAGATACGCAGTATTTT; CDR3aa: CASSSTGTGRADTQYF; j_gene: TRBJ2-3; v_gene: TRBV7-2; d_gene: TRBD1; abundance: NA
CDR3nt: TGCGCCAGCAGCCAAGCCGGACAGTTTTATGGCTACACCTTC; CDR3aa: CASSQAGQFYGYTF; j_gene: TRBJ1-2; v_gene: TRBV4-1; d_gene: NA; abundance: NA
CDR3nt: TGTGCCTGGGCCGTAGCGGGGGGGCCGGGCAATGAGCAGTTCTTC; CDR3aa: CAWAVAGGPGNEQFF; j_gene: TRBJ2-1; v_gene: TRBV30; d_gene: TRBD2; abundance: NA
CDR3nt: TGTGCCAGCAGCTCTCAGGCGGCTGATCGCAGGGGCGAGCAGTACTTC; CDR3aa: CASSSQAADRRGEQYF; j_gene: TRBJ2-7; v_gene: TRBV4-2; d_gene: NA; abundance: NA
CDR3nt: TGTGCCAGCAGAGCTAGCGGGGGCCGGGAAGAGACCCAGTACTTC; CDR3aa: CASRASGGREETQYF; j_gene: TRBJ2-5; v_gene: TRBV6-1; d_gene: TRBD2; abundance: NA
CDR3nt: TGTGCCTGGACAGGGGGCCGGGACACTGAAGCTTTCTTT; CDR3aa: CAWTGGRDTEAFF; j_gene: TRBJ1-1; v_gene: TRBV30; d_gene: TRBD1; abundance: NA
CDR3nt: TGTGCCAGCAGCTTAGACGTAACAGCTAATCAGCCCCAGCATTTT; CDR3aa: CASSLDVTANQPQHF; j_gene: TRBJ1-5; v_gene: TRBV7-8; d_gene: NA; abundance: NA
CDR3nt: TGTGCCAGCAGCTTATCGGACAGTCATAATTCACCCCTCCACTTT; CDR3aa: CASSLSDSHNSPLHF; j_gene: TRBJ1-6; v_gene: TRBV7-6; d_gene: NA; abundance: NA
CDR3nt: TGTGCCAGCAGCTTTCAAGCGGGGGGGCGGGAGACCCAGTACTTC; CDR3aa: CASSFQAGGRETQYF; j_gene: TRBJ2-5; v_gene: TRBV4-2; d_gene: TRBD2; abundance: NA
CDR3nt: TGTGCCAGCAGTGCAATGGCGAAGAACACCGGGGAGCTGTTTTTT; CDR3aa: CASSAMAKNTGELFF; j_gene: TRBJ2-2; v_gene: TRBV2; d_gene: NA; abundance: NA
CDR3nt: TGTGCCAGCAGCTTACAGGGACTATCTAGCACAGATACGCAGTATTTT; CDR3aa: CASSLQGLSSTDTQYF; j_gene: TRBJ2-3; v_gene: TRBV9; d_gene: NA; abundance: once
CDR3nt: TGTGCCAGCAGTTTTCCGAACAATGAGCAGTTCTTC; CDR3aa: CASSFPNNEQFF; j_gene: TRBJ2-1; v_gene: TRBV27; d_gene: NA; abundance: NA
CDR3nt: TGTGCCAGCAGCTTGGAACACTTCGAGCAGTACTTC; CDR3aa: CASSLEHFEQYF; j_gene: TRBJ2-7; v_gene: TRBV5-8; d_gene: NA; abundance: few
CDR3nt: TGTGCCAGCAGCACCGGGACAGCTTCTGAAGCTTTCTTT; CDR3aa: CASSTGTASEAFF; j_gene: TRBJ1-1; v_gene: TRBV7-8; d_gene: TRBD1; abundance: NA
CDR3nt: TGTGCCAGCAGCAAAAAGAGCGCAGGGGATAACTACGAGCAGTACTTC; CDR3aa: CASSKKSAGDNYEQYF; j_gene: TRBJ2-7; v_gene: TRBV21-1; d_gene: NA; abundance: hyperexpanded
CDR3nt: TGTGCCAGCAGCCCATTCTACGAGCAGTACTTC; CDR3aa: CASSPFYEQYF; j_gene: TRBJ2-7; v_gene: TRBV14; d_gene: NA; abundance: NA
CDR3nt: TGTGCCAGCAGCTTGCTCACGGAATCTCTCTACGAGCAGTACTTC; CDR3aa: CASSLLTESLYEQYF; j_gene: TRBJ2-7; v_gene: TRBV5-6; d_gene: NA; abundance: NA
CDR3nt: TGTGCCAGCTCCGCCGTCCCCCAGGGATCCCTTAATTCACCCCTCCACTTT; CDR3aa: CASSAVPQGSLNSPLHF; j_gene: TRBJ1-6; v_gene: TRBV18; d_gene: NA; abundance: NA
CDR3nt: TGCGCCAGCAGCCAAGTCGTGCGGGATACTGAAGCTTTCTTT; CDR3aa: CASSQVVRDTEAFF; j_gene: TRBJ1-1; v_gene: TRBV4-3; d_gene: NA; abundance: few
CDR3nt: TGTGCCAGCAGCGCCGGGGGAACAGGGGGAAATGGCTACACCTTC; CDR3aa: CASSAGGTGGNGYTF; j_gene: TRBJ1-2; v_gene: TRBV9; d_gene: TRBD1; abundance: NA
CDR3nt: TGTGCCAGCAGCCCGGTGAGGGCCCAAGAGACCCAGTACTTC; CDR3aa: CASSPVRAQETQYF; j_gene: TRBJ2-5; v_gene: TRBV7-9; d_gene: NA; abundance: NA